This T cell receptor beta chain was recorded in a study of blood T cells in healthy people across ages. The study, taken as a whole, reports: Higher diversity, along with more naive CD4+ cells, distinguished long-lived donors from aged donors.

Per-sample yields of isolated PBMCs were at least 6 million. Trimming pared 0 bases from V and 4 bases from J, leaving 9 bases between. Germline V gives CDR1 GTSNPN, CDR2 SVGIG (reference sequence). The CDR3 has 13 amino acids. As regards this clonotype: Its antigen is unidentified.

Sample-barcoded 5' priming and a J-beta primer mix drove a second PCR of roughly 6 to 12 cycles. TCRdb redid the calling of the 5' RACE reads with MiXCR, one entry per CDR3 protein. The sample contains around 1.5 million distinct CDR3 sequences, 35% to 45% of which appear only once. Source material: blood. The chain combines TRBV30 with TRBJ2-5; D is possibly TRBD1 or TRBD2 (5 bases each). The TCR sequence derives from a woman aged 18-35 years in good health. CDR3 nucleotides: TGTGCCTGGAGTGTACTGGGACGAGAGACCCAGTACTTC. This sequence encodes CAWSVLGRETQYF.